One sample yielded the 24 T cell receptor beta chains listed below, sequenced in a study of technical replicates of blood from a few donors. Profiling relied on immunoSEQ multiplex PCR, and the TCRdb table lists in-frame clones only, not all of them. The data hold about 68,000 clones, with 95% to 97% observed a single time. Material for sequencing was T cells isolated from PBMCs. The receptor set was obtained from a human donor in good health.

The rearrangement uses TRBV4-1 and TRBJ2-1; 7 bases agree with TRBD2. With 0 bases clipped from V and 8 bases from J, the junction kept 7 bases outside the gene matches. This CDR3 comprises 15 residues. Germline V gives CDR1 MGHRA, CDR2 YSYEKL. The CDR3 here is CASSQEDPSGHEQFF. In DNA, the CDR3 is TGCGCCAGCAGCCAAGAGGATCCTAGCGGCCATGAGCAGTTCTTC.

V usage is TRBV7-9 and J usage is TRBJ1-3; D not certain. The germline V gene encodes CDR1 SEHNR and CDR2 FQNEAQ (reference sequence). The V end lost 5 bases, the J end lost 5 bases, and 13 bases lay between the germline ends. This CDR3 is built from 14 residues. For the CDR3, the DNA is TGTGCCAGCAGCCCCCGGGATCTAAGAAACACCATATATTTT. Its translation: CASSPRDLRNTIYF.

A single count supports this clone. The DNA of the CDR3 is TGCGCCAGCAGCCAAGATGGGCCCTCGGGGATTTTGGGGGGCTACACCTTC. It encodes CASSQDGPSGILGGYTF. The chain joins TRBV4-3 to TRBJ1-2; D ambiguous. Germline CDR1 LGHNA, CDR2 YSLEER. CDR3 length: 17 amino acids. V was pared by 0 bases and J by 8 bases, with 22 bases between.

The chain couples TRBV9 to TRBJ2-3, with TRBD2 matching over 8 bases. J lost 1 base, V lost 4 bases, and 8 bases had no gene match. In germline, CDR1 is SGDLS, CDR2 YYNGEE. This CDR3 is 16 amino acids long. CDR3 amino acids: CASSLLPGLGTDTQYF. The CDR3 DNA is TGTGCCAGCAGCCTACTACCGGGACTAGGCACAGATACGCAGTATTTT.

This chain uses TRBV5-4 with TRBJ1-2, with 7 bases fitting TRBD1. CDR3 length equals 14 residues. V lost 0 bases to trimming and J lost 6 bases; unmatched junction nucleotides: 5. Germline CDR1 is SGHNT and CDR2 is YYREEE (reference sequence). The CDR3 DNA reads TGTGCCAGCAGCTTGGAAAGGACAGGTCATGGCTACACCTTC. It is translated as CASSLERTGHGYTF.

This sequence joins TRBV4-3 and TRBJ2-7; tentative D call: TRBD1 (5 bases). Germline assignment: CDR1 LGHNA and CDR2 YSLEER. CDR3 length: 14 residues. V dropped 0 bases and J dropped 1 base, with 7 bases sitting between them. In nucleotides, the CDR3 is TGCGCCAGCAGCCAAGAGGACATTTCCTACGAGCAGTACTTC. This encodes CASSQEDISYEQYF.

The chain recombines TRBV5-1 with TRBJ2-7; 9 bases fit TRBD2. The germline gives CDR1 SGHRS, CDR2 YFSETQ. This CDR3 comprises 17 residues. Trimming cost V 1 base and J 7 bases; bases outside gene matches: 15. The CDR3 nucleotides are TGCGCCAGCAGCTTGTCCGGCCTAGCGGGGCCGCGAGTGGAGCAGTACTTC. Its translation is CASSLSGLAGPRVEQYF.

CDR3 region: CASSRSQTGELFF. For the CDR3, the DNA is TGTGCCAGCAGCCGCTCCCAGACCGGGGAGCTGTTTTTT. V and J are TRBV7-6 and TRBJ2-2; D unresolved. Germline CDR1 is SGHVS and CDR2 is FNYEAQ. CDR3 length: 13 amino acids. V lost 5 bases to trimming and J lost 5 bases, with 9 bases between them.

This chain uses TRBV30 with TRBJ2-3; D call uncertain. The ends were cut back, 0 bases at V and 5 bases at J, with 6 bases in the middle. Germline values: CDR1 GTSNPN, CDR2 SVGIG (reference sequence). This CDR3 region has 12 residues. The CDR3 nucleotides are TGTGCCTGGAGTGTACTTAGAGATACGCAGTATTTT. Translating it yields CAWSVLRDTQYF.

This rearrangement joins TRBV4-1 to TRBJ1-2; TRBD1 aligns across 7 bases. The length of the CDR3 is 15 residues. J was trimmed by 4 bases and V by 3 bases; bases with no gene match: 8. Germline lookup yields CDR1 MGHRA and CDR2 YSYEKL. Here the CDR3 DNA reads TGCGCCAGCAGCCACGGGACAGCCCAAGGCTATGGCTACACCTTC. Its protein product is CASSHGTAQGYGYTF.

This clone was observed once. The chain has TRBV6-5 and TRBJ1-1; the D gene is possibly TRBD1 (5 bases). Germline-derived CDR1 and CDR2 are MNHEY and SVGAGI. The CDR3 totals 12 residues. With 4 bases removed from V and 5 bases from J, the gap between germline ends came to 8 bases. Here the CDR3 reads CASSSPGTEAFF. The CDR3 coding sequence is TGTGCCAGCAGTTCCCCAGGGACTGAAGCTTTCTTT.

This chain connects TRBV4-2 to TRBJ2-6, with D perhaps matching TRBD2 (6 bases). The CDR3 is 16 amino acids. Trimming stripped 0 bases from V and 3 bases from J, with 9 bases between. CDR1 LGHNA and CDR2 YNFKEQ come from the germline V gene. In DNA form, the CDR3 reads TGTGCCAGCAGCCAAGACGTCGGGGGTGGGGCCAACGTCCTGACTTTC. It encodes CASSQDVGGGANVLTF.

This chain links TRBV6-5 with TRBJ2-7; a weak D match, TRBD2 (6 bases). V dropped 6 bases and J dropped 4 bases, with 16 bases sitting between them. This CDR3 is built from 14 residues. The germline V gene encodes CDR1 MNHEY and CDR2 SVGAGI. The CDR3 DNA is TGTGCCAGCAGGCTCGTTAGCGGAACTTACGAGCAGTACTTC. Its translation is CASRLVSGTYEQYF.

V and J are TRBV29-1 and TRBJ1-1, with a weak D call TRBD1 (6 bases). The germline V and J ends were trimmed by 4 bases and 0 bases, with 9 bases remaining between them. Germline V gene data show CDR1 as SQVTM and CDR2 as ANQGSEA. This CDR3 comprises 13 residues. CDR3 sequence (DNA): TGCAGCGTTGGACAGGCCTTGAACACTGAAGCTTTCTTT. Its protein is CSVGQALNTEAFF.

V is TRBV18 and J is TRBJ2-7; 9 nucleotides align to TRBD1. The CDR3 runs to 14 residues. The germline gives CDR1 KGHSH, CDR2 LQKENI. The V gene end was trimmed by 4 bases and the J gene end by 3 bases; junction bases not matched to a gene: 4. CDR3 bases: TGTGCCAGCTCACGGGACAGGGAAGTCTACGAGCAGTACTTC. Its protein is CASSRDREVYEQYF. Looking up the rest from reference TRBV18 and TRBJ2-7 gives the full variable domain: NAGVMQNPRHLVRRRGQEARLRCSPMKGHSHVYWYRQLPEEGLKFMVYLQKENIIDESGMPKERFSAEFPKEGPSILRIQQVVRGDSAAYFCASSRDREVYEQYFGPGTRLTVT.

The rearrangement links TRBV6-1 to TRBJ2-7, with a possible D match to TRBD2 (5 bases). The ends were cut back, 2 bases at V and 5 bases at J, with 10 bases in the middle. The CDR3 runs 13 residues. The germline gives CDR1 MNHNS, CDR2 SASEGT. CDR3 residues: CASSEWRGNEQYF. CDR3 nucleotides: TGTGCCAGCAGTGAATGGCGAGGGAACGAGCAGTACTTC.

CDR3 coding DNA: TGCGCCAGCAGCCAAACCGGCGGCAATAATGAGCAGTTCTTC. Its translation is CASSQTGGNNEQFF. V and J are TRBV4-1 and TRBJ2-1, with D unresolved. V was clipped by 2 bases and J by 7 bases, with 12 bases between them. Germline V CDR1 and CDR2: MGHRA, YSYEKL. This CDR3 has 14 residues.

The genes are TRBV4-1 and TRBJ1-1; D gene unclear. The V and J ends lost 1 base and 6 bases respectively, with 9 bases between them. CDR3 size: 13 residues. Germline CDR1 MGHRA, CDR2 YSYEKL. CDR3 loop: CASSQGGLSEAFF. CDR3 sequence (DNA): TGCGCCAGCAGCCAAGGTGGCTTATCTGAAGCTTTCTTT.

The chain combines TRBV7-9 with TRBJ2-7, with a tentative D call TRBD1 (6 bases). V lost 5 bases, J lost 0 bases, and 14 bases lay in between. Germline CDR1 reads SEHNR; CDR2 reads FQNEAQ (reference sequence). The CDR3 consists of 15 residues. DNA of the CDR3: TGTGCCAGCAGCCCCAGGGGCGGCCCCTCCTACGAGCAGTACTTC. Amino acids: CASSPRGGPSYEQYF.

The V and J genes are TRBV9 and TRBJ1-1; D perhaps matches TRBD1 (5 bases). The ends were cut back, 1 base at V and 4 bases at J, with 8 bases in the middle. Germline CDR1 and CDR2: SGDLS and YYNGEE. This CDR3 region has 13 residues. This CDR3 reads CASSVRQSTEAFF. Written as DNA, the CDR3 is TGTGCCAGCAGCGTACGACAGAGCACTGAAGCTTTCTTT.

This chain uses TRBV28 with TRBJ1-5; 9 bases are shared with TRBD1. Germline CDR1 and CDR2: MDHEN and SYDVKM. Trimming cost V 5 bases and J 4 bases; bases outside gene matches: 9. CDR3 length: 16 residues. In DNA form, the CDR3 reads TGTGCCAGCAGTAAAATACAGGGGGCTACGAATCAGCCCCAGCATTTT. This sequence encodes CASSKIQGATNQPQHF.

The rearrangement joins TRBV5-1 to TRBJ2-4; 11 bases line up with TRBD2. This CDR3 is built from 16 residues. Germline lookup yields CDR1 SGHRS and CDR2 YFSETQ. With V trimmed by 2 bases and J by 5 bases, 6 bases remained unmatched. As DNA, the CDR3 is TGCGCCAGCAGCTTTAGTACGGGACTAGCGGAAAACATTCAGTACTTC. It codes for CASSFSTGLAENIQYF.

The V and J genes are TRBV6-5 and TRBJ2-1, with TRBD2 identical over 8 bases. Germline V gene lookup returns CDR1 MNHEY and CDR2 SVGAGI. Trimming took 2 bases from V and 8 from J; bases not matched to a gene: 8. The CDR3 totals 15 residues. CDR3 DNA sequence: TGTGCCAGCAGTTACAAGCGGGAGATGATCGATGAGCAGTTCTTC. The encoded protein is CASSYKREMIDEQFF.

V usage is TRBV7-9 and J usage is TRBJ2-5, with D hard to call. This CDR3 comprises 13 residues. V was shortened by 0 bases and J by 3 bases, with 5 bases between the two germline ends. Germline-derived CDR1 and CDR2 are SEHNR and FQNEAQ (reference sequence). The CDR3 is CASSLALEETQYF. DNA of the CDR3: TGTGCCAGCAGCTTAGCCCTAGAAGAGACCCAGTACTTC.